The sequence of this TCR beta chain was determined in a study of blood T cell repertoires in COVID-19. Background on the study: Specimens from acute and convalescent COVID-19 originated in the United States, Italy and Spain.

Germline V CDR1 and CDR2: MDHEN, SYDVKM. V lost 8 bases, J lost 0 bases, and 14 bases lay in between. The CDR3 totals 14 residues. The protocol was immunoSEQ multiplex PCR, while the TCRdb copy is restricted to in-frame clones and leaves out a portion. Counted here are about 280,000 clones, around 88% occurring once; the ten biggest clones make up about 5.7%. Adults between roughly 18 and 95 years of age took part from about 24 US areas. Among Cohort 3 donors, those recovered had two negative PCRs, clearance, or symptom resolution. V is TRBV28 and J is TRBJ2-7; TRBD1 might be the D (6 bases). The source is a woman in her forties who had recovered from COVID-19. Sequenced input: PBMCs or T cells enriched from blood (not recorded which). Here the CDR3 reads CASADGTPSYEQYF. CDR3 DNA sequence: TGTGCCAGCGCTGACGGGACACCCTCCTACGAGCAGTACTTC.